This TCR beta chain was observed in a study of early T cells in non-severe SARS-CoV-2 infection. Individual cDNA molecules received unique molecular identifiers. TCRdb used MiXCR to reprocess the 5' RACE reads, holding one entry per CDR3 protein. Here the sample spans more than 50,000 distinct CDR3 sequences, just under 15% being singletons. The receptor was derived from an adult who was a healthcare worker with PCR-confirmed SARS-CoV-2 infection or an uninfected control (not recorded which). The material was whole blood, obtained at baseline.

CDR3 bases: TGTGCCAGCAGCTTGGCCGATAGGGGACTACTCTACGAGCAGTACTTC. It yields the protein CASSLADRGLLYEQYF. The chain recombines TRBV5-5 with TRBJ2-7, with 7 positions matching TRBD2. The CDR3 has 16 residues. Germline CDR1 SGHKS, CDR2 YYEKEE (reference sequence). Trimming at V came to 0 bases and at J to 3 bases, leaving 9 bases not matched to a gene.